These 23 T cell receptor beta chains were sequenced from one sample in a study of cytomegalovirus exposure and HLA in healthy donors (dated by TCRdb to 2016 to 2017). Receptor libraries were prepared by the immunoSEQ multiplex PCR assay. The multiplex PCR relied on a mix of 60 forward primers for TCR Vbeta segments and 13 reverse primers for TCR Jbeta segments. In TCRdb, the immuneACCESS table is reduced to in-frame sequences with V and J assigned. These tables do not hold every clone; where another copy was compared, an unresolved V gene accounts for under half, and the others remain unexplained. Here the sample has 95,000 to 150,000 clones; roughly 80% occur a single time. Around 4.2% of the sample belongs to the ten largest clones. The sequenced sample consisted of PBMCs. Every receptor here comes from a woman in her 40s in good health and CMV-seronegative.

Only a few counts were recorded for this clone. This chain uses TRBV7-7 with TRBJ2-5; a possible D gene is TRBD1 (5 bases). V was cut by 3 bases and J by 3 bases, with 11 bases left in between. This CDR3 comprises 14 residues. Germline loops: CDR1 SSHAT, CDR2 FNYEAQ (reference sequence). CDR3 bases: TGTGCCAGCAGCTTGAATACAGGCGAAGAGACCCAGTACTTC. As protein: CASSLNTGEETQYF.

CDR3 bases: TGTGCCAGCAGTGTGGAGACCCAAGAGACCCAGTACTTC. It translates to CASSVETQETQYF. The rearrangement joins TRBV2 to TRBJ2-5; D uncertain. Germline values: CDR1 SNHLY, CDR2 FYNNEI. This CDR3 contains 13 residues. Trimming took 4 bases from V and 1 from J, leaving 7 bases between them.

The chain joins TRBV6-6 to TRBJ2-7; no firm D call. V dropped 7 bases and J dropped 1 base, with 8 bases sitting between them. Germline values: CDR1 MNHNY, CDR2 SVGAGI (reference sequence). There are 12 residues in the CDR3. CDR3 coding DNA: TGTGCCAGCACGAGGAGTTCCTACGAGCAGTACTTC. This translates into CASTRSSYEQYF.

The rearrangement joins TRBV27 to TRBJ1-1; possible D gene TRBD1, 5 bases. This CDR3 spans 14 amino acids. Germline loops: CDR1 MNHEY, CDR2 SMNVEV (reference sequence). V gave up 3 bases and J gave up 2 bases, with 10 bases separating them. The CDR3 is CASSFLTANTEAFF. CDR3 nucleotide sequence: TGTGCCAGCAGTTTTCTGACAGCTAACACTGAAGCTTTCTTT.

A few counts support this clone. The chain has TRBV4-2 and TRBJ2-2, with TRBD2 identical over 7 bases. Per the germline V gene, CDR1 is LGHNA and CDR2 is YNFKEQ. The trim removed 8 bases at V and 6 bases at J, leaving 9 bases unmatched. The CDR3 spans 14 residues. As DNA, the CDR3 is TGTGCCAGCGCTACCGGGACTATAGCCGGGGAGCTGTTTTTT. It translates to CASATGTIAGELFF.

This clone was recorded only once. The gene calls are TRBV7-9 and TRBJ1-2, with TRBD1 as a possible D gene (5 bases). Germline CDR1 reads SEHNR; CDR2 reads FQNEAQ (reference sequence). Trimming stripped 1 base from V and 4 bases from J, with 10 bases between. The CDR3 has 14 amino acids. CDR3 DNA: TGTGCCAGCAGCTTAGTACAGGCGACCTATGGCTACACCTTC. Residues: CASSLVQATYGYTF.

Notes on this clone: Its ends do not fully match the called genes, so a read error is possible. This chain links TRBV7-9 with TRBJ2-7, with 9 bases lining up with TRBD1. The CDR3 is 16 amino acids. The V gene's germline CDR1 is SEHNR and CDR2 FQNEAQ (reference sequence). This CDR3 reads CSSSLEGQGGSYEQYF. DNA for the CDR3: TGTTCCAGCAGCTTAGAGGGACAGGGTGGGAGTTACGAGCAGTACTTC.

The rearrangement links TRBV11-2 to TRBJ2-3; D ambiguous. V was pared by 1 base and J by 6 bases, with 11 bases between. From germline, CDR1 is SGHAT and CDR2 FQNNGV. The CDR3 extends over 14 amino acids. The CDR3 protein is CASSLGPGRDTQYF. Here the CDR3 DNA reads TGTGCCAGCAGCTTAGGGCCAGGTCGGGATACGCAGTATTTT.

The genes are TRBV9 and TRBJ2-3; TRBD2 matches at 8 bases. Germline V gives CDR1 SGDLS, CDR2 YYNGEE. The CDR3 is 16 residues long. J gave up 3 bases and V 4 bases, and 10 bases lay outside the gene matches. CDR3 nucleotides: TGTGCCAGCAGCACCCTAGGACTAGCCGTTACAGATACGCAGTATTTT. Protein sequence: CASSTLGLAVTDTQYF. Full variable domain (outside the CDR3, taken from reference TRBV9 and TRBJ2-3): DSGVTQTPKHLITATGQRVTLRCSPRSGDLSVYWYQQSLDQGLQFLIQYYNGEERAKGNILERFSAQQFPDLHSELNLSSLELGDSALYFCASSTLGLAVTDTQYFGPGTRLTVL.

This clone was seen more than once but under ten times. V and J are TRBV5-1 and TRBJ2-7; 9 bases agree with TRBD1. Germline V gives CDR1 SGHRS, CDR2 YFSETQ. V lost 4 bases, J lost 3 bases, and 5 bases stayed unmatched. CDR3 size: 14 residues. The CDR3, as DNA: TGCGCCAGCAGCCCCGGGACAGGGATCTACGAGCAGTACTTC. Protein sequence: CASSPGTGIYEQYF.

As to this clone: A junction boundary mismatches the germline segment, possibly from a read error. This chain joins TRBV9 and TRBJ1-2, with 8 bases fitting TRBD1. CDR3 length: 13 amino acids. The V gene's germline CDR1 is SGDLS and CDR2 YYNGEE. In DNA, the CDR3 is TGTGCCAGCAGCGCCTGGACAGGGAATGGGTACACCTTC. It encodes CASSAWTGNGYTF.

The V call is TRBV7-2, the J call TRBJ2-2, with 9 nucleotides matching TRBD2. Germline loops: CDR1 SGHTA, CDR2 FQGNSA. The trim removed 0 bases at V and 5 bases at J, leaving 4 bases unmatched. CDR3 length: 16 amino acids. In nucleotides, the CDR3 is TGTGCCAGCAGCTTAGCGTTAGGACTAGCGACCGGGGAGCTGTTTTTT. Residues: CASSLALGLATGELFF. Combining the CDR3 with reference TRBV7-2 and TRBJ2-2 gives the whole variable domain GAGVSQSPSNKVTEKGKDVELRCDPISGHTALYWYRQSLGQGLEFLIYFQGNSAPDKSGLPSDRFSAERTGGSVSTLTIQRTQQEDSAVYLCASSLALGLATGELFFGEGSRLTVL.

This clone appeared once. The chain is built from TRBV6-6 and TRBJ2-7; tentative D call: TRBD1 (5 bases). CDR3 size: 14 residues. Germline CDR1 reads MNHNY; CDR2 reads SVGAGI (reference sequence). Trimming pared 7 bases from V and 6 bases from J, leaving 19 bases between. DNA for the CDR3: TGTGCCAGCATGGGTCTGGGGCCGGGTGGCGAGCAGTACTTC. This codes for CASMGLGPGGEQYF.

V usage is TRBV7-2 and J usage is TRBJ2-3; 12 bases align to TRBD2. The ends lost 5 bases at V and 8 bases at J; junction bases unmatched: 8. CDR1 is SGHTA, CDR2 FQGNSA, per germline. The CDR3 length is 15 residues. CDR3 amino acids: CASSETSGGGGTQYF. In nucleotides, the CDR3 is TGTGCCAGCAGCGAGACTAGCGGGGGAGGCGGTACGCAGTATTTT.

The chain is built from TRBV27 and TRBJ2-2; D perhaps matches TRBD1 (6 bases). Germline CDR1 MNHEY, CDR2 SMNVEV (reference sequence). V was cut by 2 bases and J by 4 bases, with 14 bases left in between. The CDR3 length is 16 residues. The DNA for the CDR3 is TGTGCCAGCAGTTTAGTTGAGGGGGTGGGCACCGGGGAGCTGTTTTTT. It codes for CASSLVEGVGTGELFF.

The chain links TRBV28 to TRBJ1-3; 8 bases are a match to TRBD1. The CDR3 has 17 residues. Trimming cost V 7 bases and J 1 base; bases outside gene matches: 12. Germline V gene data show CDR1 as MDHEN and CDR2 as SYDVKM. In DNA, the CDR3 is TGTGCCAGCACCCCAGGGGGCAGGGTAAAATCTGGAAACACCATATATTTT. The encoded protein is CASTPGGRVKSGNTIYF.

The chain recombines TRBV2 with TRBJ1-4; TRBD1 matches 7 bases. CDR1 is SNHLY, CDR2 FYNNEI, per germline. The length of the CDR3 is 13 residues. Losses at the gene ends were 7 bases for V and 7 bases for J; bases not matched to a gene: 6. CDR3 in DNA: TGTGCCAGCAACCGACAGGGTGGTGAAAAACTGTTTTTT. This codes for CASNRQGGEKLFF.

In its sample, this clone was seen a few times. The rearrangement uses TRBV6-1 and TRBJ2-2; the D gene is possibly TRBD2 (5 bases). The germline V gene encodes CDR1 MNHNS and CDR2 SASEGT. The CDR3 is made up of 11 amino acids. V was clipped by 11 bases and J by 7 bases, with 11 bases between them. The CDR3 sequence is CALRVGGELFF. The CDR3 DNA reads as TGTGCCTTGCGGGTTGGCGGGGAGCTGTTTTTT.

This clone was observed a few times. The chain has TRBV4-2 and TRBJ1-4; TRBD1 agrees at 8 bases. J gave up 5 bases and V 2 bases, and 4 bases lay outside the gene matches. CDR1 is LGHNA, CDR2 YNFKEQ, per germline. CDR3 length: 15 residues. The CDR3 loop reads CASSQMTGVNEKLFF. CDR3 nucleotides: TGTGCCAGCAGCCAAATGACAGGGGTAAATGAAAAACTGTTTTTT.

The chain combines TRBV28 with TRBJ1-3, with D perhaps matching TRBD1 (5 bases). The germline V gene has CDR1 MDHEN and CDR2 SYDVKM. This CDR3 has 14 residues. V was clipped by 2 bases and J by 4 bases, with 9 bases between them. The CDR3 bases are TGTGCCAGCAGTTTAGCCCAGGGCGGAAACACCATATATTTT. As protein: CASSLAQGGNTIYF.

This clone has a handful of counts. The rearrangement joins TRBV11-1 to TRBJ2-7, with 13 nucleotides matching TRBD2. V was clipped by 5 bases and J by 6 bases; unmatched bases: 7. The CDR3 length is 15 residues. Per the germline V gene, CDR1 is SGHAT and CDR2 is FQDESV (reference sequence). CDR3 sequence: CASSQLAGGPSEQYF. CDR3 in DNA: TGTGCCAGCAGCCAACTAGCGGGAGGGCCCTCCGAGCAGTACTTC.

The rearrangement uses TRBV2 and TRBJ1-1; D is uncertain. Trimming pared 6 bases from V and 0 bases from J, leaving 8 bases between. This CDR3 has 13 amino acids. Germline CDR1 and CDR2: SNHLY and FYNNEI. CDR3 residues: CASSADLNTEAFF. The CDR3 DNA is TGTGCCAGCAGCGCAGATTTGAACACTGAAGCTTTCTTT.

The chain combines TRBV2 with TRBJ1-2; 8 bases align to TRBD1. V lost 1 base, J lost 7 bases, and 8 bases stayed unmatched. The CDR3 has 15 residues. Germline V gene data show CDR1 as SNHLY and CDR2 as FYNNEI. The CDR3 loop is CASSEGAGGWSGYTF. In nucleotides, the CDR3 is TGTGCCAGCAGTGAAGGGGCAGGGGGCTGGAGTGGCTACACCTTC.